This T cell receptor (beta chain) was recorded in a study of human T cells and chemical hapten exposure (dated by TCRdb to the early 2020s). A note on the overall study: For sensitization, 2% DPC in acetone was applied to a roughly 2 cm by roughly 2 cm area of upper inner arm skin. Throughout the approximately 25-week study period, patients were also given weekly therapeutic DPC doses on the scalp. Patch testing was performed on the upper back with Finn chambers containing 0.01% DPC, and the patch tests were scored after 6 days according to International Contact Dermatitis Research Group standards. Alopecia areata with under or over 50% scalp involvement, alopecia totalis and alopecia universalis were represented in the patient cohort, which was mostly female. Libraries were pooled for sequencing, and per-sample TCR yields varied mainly because of small differences in library volumes within the pool. This study followed changes in the peripheral blood TCR repertoire in vivo during primary and secondary sensitization of alopecia patients to the hapten diphenylcyclopropenone (DPC). Patient blood was sampled pre-sensitization (week 0) and at 2, 6 and about 24 weeks after DPC sensitization. Twenty-nine alopecia patients provided blood for TCR sequencing at one to four time points (pre-sensitization, 2, 6 and 24 weeks). General conclusions and limits of the study: Because all patients had alopecia, a presumed autoimmune disease, the immune response of the patients might differ from that of healthy individuals. Significantly more large CDR3 similarity clusters were formed by expanded TCRs than by pre-sensitization or healthy control sets, consistent with antigen-driven responses. Repeated subsampling changed both the strength of the expansion versus patch-test correlation and the threshold at which that correlation became significant. The number of PT1 expanded TCRs positively correlated with patch test score, significant at thresholds 8, 16 and 32 but not 4. No change with DPC sensitization was found in the number of TCRs above 1 in 1000 frequency, and no evidence of global repertoire structure alterations was found.

The germline V gene specifies MNHEY as CDR1 and SVGEGT as CDR2. The CDR3 holds 16 amino acids from the cysteine to the phenylalanine. The CDR3 DNA has 48 bases and is translated from base 1. Cut back by 7 bases and 2 bases, the V and J ends lie 18 bases apart. Concerning this clonotype itself: This clone's antigen is unknown. Base qualities are missing; no much larger clone stands one base away.

Library preparation used RACE. The instrument given in TCRdb is NextSeq 500. During library preparation, unique molecular identifiers were attached to individual cDNA molecules so that TCRs could be counted quantitatively and reproducibly. From each blood RNA sample, both TCR alpha and TCR beta chains were sequenced. In the paper's pipeline: A median of approximately 96,000 TCRs per sample was observed, with a range of about 23,224 to 690,600. V, J and CDR3 annotation of the TCR reads was performed with the Decombinator software suite. For PS versus PT1 abundance plots, all samples were subsampled to the same number of TCRs (28,000). TCRs were defined as expanded if absent before sensitization and observed at least eight times at the 2-week time point. TCRdb reran the public reads through fastp at Q25 and MiXCR, keeping productive beta chains. Each entry merges the rows of one CDR3 protein and shows their most common DNA and genes. The V and J calls were not made by the authors but by TCRdb's processing. Recorded for this sample are around 200,000 distinct CDR3 sequences; approximately 26% of them occurred a single time. The ten largest account for about 2.5% of the sample.

This specimen's time point label, interpreted: patch test 3, about 24 weeks after DPC sensitization. The treatment or condition tag for this specimen amounts to: therapeutic diphenylcyclopropenone sensitization with weekly scalp DPC. Blood at each patch-test visit was drawn before the patch test was applied. To be eligible, patients had to be aged 18 to 70, diagnosed with alopecia and judged suitable for DPC therapy, while pregnant patients were excluded. Total RNA was extracted from unfractionated whole blood collected in Tempus Blood RNA tubes. The rearrangement combines TRBV6-2 or TRBV6-3 with TRBJ1-5, with the D gene not clear enough to name. The starting material was whole blood, obtained in connection with sensitization to the hapten diphenylcyclopropenone (DPC). The sequence came from a woman aged 35 to 49 with alopecia areata. Some clones in this sample may be carry-over from other donors' samples. This receptor carries the CDR3 CASIKGSGSGNQPQHF. The nucleotides are TGTGCCAGCATCAAGGGTTCGGGTTCAGGCAATCAGCCCCAGCATTTT.